This T cell receptor beta chain was sequenced during a study of T cells in Graves' hyperthyroidism and ophthalmopathy. Whole-study results and caveats: A median 6.5 months before onset, the model predicted ophthalmopathy. Most thyroid clonotypes that were expanded above 0.001 also turned up in blood.

Germline CDR1 is WNHNN and CDR2 is SYGVQD (reference sequence). The CDR3 spans 13 residues. V lost 6 bases and J 0 bases, leaving 6 bases between the germline ends. Amplified TCR beta CDR3 regions came from RNA transcripts. In the first-round RT-PCR of the TCR CDR3, the HTBI primer set was used. MiXCR was run by TCRdb on the multiplex PCR reads, yielding one entry per CDR3 protein. The sample yields 300,000 to 450,000 distinct CDR3 sequences, 11% to 15% seen once. This clonotype was observed at least ten times. Its antigen is still unknown. Sequencing input: blood. The receptor was isolated from a woman aged 55-75 years with Graves' hyperthyroidism. The chain couples TRBV10-1 to TRBJ2-4; no definite D call. This CDR3 reads CASRRVAKNIQYF. As DNA, the CDR3 is TGCGCCAGCAGGAGAGTAGCCAAAAACATTCAGTACTTC.